This T cell receptor beta chain was obtained from a study of shared clonotypes between healthy human individuals. Findings of the study overall: Four donors had 4% to 6.5% of their naive CD4 clonotypes in common. Exclusively blood specimens were collected; tissue repertoires likely differ. A reduction in generation probabilities was seen for non-shared clonotypes relative to those shared by all four donors.

Nashville, Tennessee was home to all donors, each a Caucasian adult. With respect to this clone: Its antigen remains unknown.

Trimming took 1 base from V and 3 from J, leaving 10 bases between them. Germline V gives CDR1 GTSNPN, CDR2 SVGIG (reference sequence). The CDR3 length is 15 residues. Only in-frame clones appear in the TCRdb table, and some are missing; sequencing was by immunoSEQ multiplex PCR. The sample includes about 2.3 million clones, approximately 90% seen only once; the top ten take roughly 0.34%. This TCR was recovered from a man in his late teens or twenties in good health. Some clones in this sample may be carry-over from other donors' samples. The chain couples TRBV30 to TRBJ2-6; D is unresolved. The specimen was naive CD4+ T cells from PBMCs. Subset defined: CD45RA+ positively selected. The CDR3 DNA reads as TGTGCCTGGAGTGAATGGGTACTTGGGGCCAACGTCCTGACTTTC. Its translation is CAWSEWVLGANVLTF.